The T cell receptor beta chain under discussion was sequenced for a study of persistence of HIV-infected CD4 T cells. Stimulation used 10 ug/mL lysate from CMV-infected fibroblasts. CD40L-negative CD69-negative CD45RO-high memory CD4+ T cells were sorted as populations depleted of antigen-responding cells. Plasma HIV-1 RNA stayed below 50 copies/mL for at least 4 years. Sequencing used immunoSEQ version 4 in survey mode. The method was immunoSEQ multiplex PCR; TCRdb's version includes in-frame clones alone and lacks a portion of them. The sample yields 46,000 or so clones, around 72% seen once. Between the trimmed V and J ends, which lost 0 bases and 4 bases, there was a span of 9 bases. The germline V gene has CDR1 MGHDK and CDR2 SYGVNS. The CDR3 contains 14 residues. This clone was seen a handful of times. Its matching antigen is unknown.

The J gene is TRBJ1-1, the V gene TRBV25-1; D remains ambiguous. The receptor was derived from an adult man with HIV who was CMV-seropositive. The material sequenced was CD4+ T cells sorted from PBMCs after approximately 20-hour stimulation, taken from a patient who received antiretroviral therapy. CDR3 in amino acids: CASSEYGVGTEAFF. The CDR3 DNA reads as TGTGCCAGCAGTGAATATGGGGTCGGCACTGAAGCTTTCTTT.